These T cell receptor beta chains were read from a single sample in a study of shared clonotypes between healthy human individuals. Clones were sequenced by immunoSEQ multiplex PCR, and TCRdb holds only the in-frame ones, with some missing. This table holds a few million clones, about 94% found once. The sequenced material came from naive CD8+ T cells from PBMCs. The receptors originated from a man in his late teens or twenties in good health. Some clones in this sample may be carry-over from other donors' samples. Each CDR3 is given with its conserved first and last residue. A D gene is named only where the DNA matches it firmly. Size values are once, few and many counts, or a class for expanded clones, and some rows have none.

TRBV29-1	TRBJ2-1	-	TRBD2	CSVDYGTSVYNEQFF	TGCAGCGTTGACTACGGGACTAGCGTCTACAATGAGCAGTTCTTC
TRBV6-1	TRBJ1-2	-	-	CASSEWGEGALNYGYTF	TGTGCCAGCAGTGAATGGGGTGAAGGGGCTCTGAACTATGGCTACACCTTC
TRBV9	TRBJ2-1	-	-	CASSVEGGTYNEQFF	TGTGCCAGCAGCGTAGAAGGCGGAACCTACAATGAGCAGTTCTTC
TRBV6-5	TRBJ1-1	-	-	CASSYSWQAMNTEAFF	TGTGCCAGCAGTTACTCCTGGCAGGCCATGAACACTGAAGCTTTCTTT
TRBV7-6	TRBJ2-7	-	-	CASSYTDGTYEQYF	TGTGCCAGCAGCTACACGGACGGAACCTACGAGCAGTACTTC
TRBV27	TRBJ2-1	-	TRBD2	CATRGVEQFF	TGTGCCACCCGGGGGGTGGAGCAGTTCTTC
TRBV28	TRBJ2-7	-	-	CASSSLGYEQYF	TGTGCCAGCAGTTCCCTGGGGTACGAGCAGTACTTC
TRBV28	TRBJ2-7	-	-	CASSTRRDILPYEQYF	TGTGCCAGCAGTACGAGGCGGGACATCCTCCCCTACGAGCAGTACTTC
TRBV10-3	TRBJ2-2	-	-	CAISEYPRVNTGELFF	TGTGCCATCAGTGAATACCCCAGGGTGAACACCGGGGAGCTGTTTTTT
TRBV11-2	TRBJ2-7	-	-	CASSHDSSYEQYF	TGTGCCAGCAGCCACGACAGTTCCTACGAGCAGTACTTC
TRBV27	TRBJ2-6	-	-	CASSVGTLVRGANVLTF	TGTGCCAGCAGTGTAGGGACCCTCGTCCGGGGGGCCAACGTCCTGACTTTC
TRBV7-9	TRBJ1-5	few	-	CASSSPGNSNQPQHF	TGTGCCAGCAGCTCGCCGGGGAATAGCAATCAGCCCCAGCATTTT
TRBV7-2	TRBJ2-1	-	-	CASSKRSNSYNEQFF	TGTGCCAGCAGCAAACGAAGCAATTCCTACAATGAGCAGTTCTTC